A single TCR beta chain is shown here with its context. The antigen is unknown. All donors participated as healthy donors of bone marrow. Vbeta (60) and Jbeta (13) primers were used in the PCR. The protocol was immunoSEQ multiplex PCR, while the TCRdb copy is restricted to in-frame clones and leaves out a portion. The sample holds 98,000 or so clones, about 80% seen once. The data derive from a study of cytomegalovirus exposure and HLA in healthy donors. The germline V and J ends were trimmed by 4 bases and 4 bases, with 10 bases remaining between them. The germline V gene has CDR1 LNHDA and CDR2 SQIVND (reference sequence). The CDR3 is made up of 13 amino acids. Overall study findings and caveats: Among TCR beta chains, those listed as cytomegalovirus-associated numbered about 160.

This sequence joins TRBV19 and TRBJ2-5, with D tentatively TRBD2 (5 bases). The sequencing input was PBMCs. The receptor's source is a man aged 40-49 years in good health and CMV-seronegative. The CDR3: CASSTLSGETQYF. As DNA, the CDR3 is TGTGCCAGTAGTACCCTCAGCGGAGAGACCCAGTACTTC.